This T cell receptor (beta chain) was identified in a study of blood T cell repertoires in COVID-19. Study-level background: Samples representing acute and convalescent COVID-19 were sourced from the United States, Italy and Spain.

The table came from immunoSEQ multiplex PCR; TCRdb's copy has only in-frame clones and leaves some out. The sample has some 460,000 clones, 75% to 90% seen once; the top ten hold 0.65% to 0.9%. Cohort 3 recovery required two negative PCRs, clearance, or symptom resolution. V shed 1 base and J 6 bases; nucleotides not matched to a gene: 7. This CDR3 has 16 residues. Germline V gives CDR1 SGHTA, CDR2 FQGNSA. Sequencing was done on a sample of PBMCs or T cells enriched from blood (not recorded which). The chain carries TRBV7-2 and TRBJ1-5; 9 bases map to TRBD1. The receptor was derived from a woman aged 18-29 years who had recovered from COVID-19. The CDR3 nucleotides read TGTGCCAGCAGCTTAGGGACAGGGGCCTGGGGTCAGCCCCAGCATTTT. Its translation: CASSLGTGAWGQPQHF.